The clone carrying this TCR beta chain appeared many times. iRepertoire HTBI primers and Arm-PCR of CDR3 regions built TCR beta libraries. In the study's own analysis: The identification of 62 TRBV and around 15 TRBJ segments was made across samples. MiXCR, run by TCRdb on the multiplex PCR reads, gives a single entry per CDR3 protein. These V and J calls derive from TCRdb rather than the authors' analysis. This sample has about 300,000 distinct CDR3 sequences, with roughly a fifth found just once. CDR1 and CDR2 from the germline V gene are SGHAT and FQNNGV. The CDR3 loop spans 18 amino acids. The V end was cut by 5 bases, the J end by 4 bases, with 27 bases between. As to time point: persistent/refractory GD, antithyroid drugs over 5 years with positive TRAb. Construction of the TCR library relied on RNA isolated from PBMCs. This entry belongs to a study of regulatory T cells in long-lasting Graves disease.

The clonotype comes from a female donor with Graves disease. V is TRBV11-2 and J is TRBJ2-7; D uncertain. The sequencing used peripheral blood mononuclear cells (PBMCs), collected when the disease was refractory, from a patient treated with antithyroid drugs. The CDR3 DNA reads TGTGCCAGCAGCCTCAAATATACCCCACTCGGCGTTTTTTACGAGCAGTACTTC. Amino acid sequence: CASSLKYTPLGVFYEQYF.